Below, 19 T cell receptor beta chains from the same sample are listed, as sequenced in a study of T cells after yellow fever vaccination. Each CDR3 protein is one row after TCRdb ran MiXCR on the 5' RACE reads. The data show 300,000 or so distinct CDR3 sequences, with 13% seen just once and about 0.54% held by the top ten. Sequenced here: CD4+ T cells sorted from PBMCs, sampled 45 days after the yellow fever booster vaccination. These receptors all come from a man aged 25 to 40 who received the YFV17D yellow fever vaccine.

This clonotype was detected a few times. The V call is TRBV6-5, the J call TRBJ2-5, with 9 bases matching TRBD2. Trimming cost V 4 bases and J 2 bases; bases outside gene matches: 8. The CDR3 runs to 16 residues. From germline, CDR1 is MNHEY and CDR2 SVGAGI. CDR3 protein: CASSSWGSGRQETQYF. The CDR3 DNA is TGTGCCAGCAGTTCGTGGGGTAGCGGGAGACAAGAGACCCAGTACTTC.

V usage is TRBV7-2 and J usage is TRBJ2-5; either TRBD1 or TRBD2 may supply D (5 bases each). This CDR3 contains 15 residues. Germline V gives CDR1 SGHTA, CDR2 FQGNSA. Trimming took 3 bases from V and 1 from J, leaving 12 bases between them. DNA of the CDR3: TGTGCCAGCAGCTTTTCCCCCGGGACCCAAGAGACCCAGTACTTC. The encoded protein is CASSFSPGTQETQYF.

The chain recombines TRBV24-1 with TRBJ2-1, with 8 bases lining up with TRBD1. With 4 bases clipped from V and 3 bases from J, the junction kept 7 bases outside the gene matches. Germline values: CDR1 KGHDR, CDR2 SFDVKD. The length of the CDR3 is 16 residues. DNA of the CDR3: TGTGCCACCAGTGAAGGACAGGGCGGAAGCTACAATGAGCAGTTCTTC. It is translated as CATSEGQGGSYNEQFF.

V and J are TRBV7-2 and TRBJ2-3; unclear D gene. The V end lost 0 bases, the J end lost 4 bases, and 11 bases lay between the germline ends. Germline V gene lookup returns CDR1 SGHTA and CDR2 FQGNSA. This CDR3 comprises 15 residues. The DNA for the CDR3 is TGTGCCAGCAGCTTAGCTAGCAGTTATGCAGATACGCAGTATTTT. It encodes CASSLASSYADTQYF.

The J gene is TRBJ1-4, the V gene TRBV7-2, with TRBD1 as a possible D gene (5 bases). From germline, CDR1 is SGHTA and CDR2 FQGNSA. This CDR3 has 14 amino acids. The V and J ends lost 1 base and 8 bases respectively, with 11 bases between them. The CDR3 region is CASSLVPGPEKLFF. The CDR3 nucleotides are TGTGCCAGCAGCTTAGTGCCAGGGCCCGAAAAACTGTTTTTT.

A few counts support this clonotype. The rearrangement uses TRBV5-1 and TRBJ1-1; the match to TRBD1 covers 7 bases. V lost 2 bases to trimming and J lost 6 bases; unmatched junction nucleotides: 4. The CDR3 loop spans 13 amino acids. Germline CDR1 and CDR2: SGHRS and YFSETQ. Here the CDR3 DNA reads TGCGCCAGCAGCTTCGAGGGACAGTCTGAAGCTTTCTTT. Residues: CASSFEGQSEAFF.

This clonotype was detected a few times. The chain uses TRBV27 and TRBJ2-7; 8 nucleotides match TRBD2. Looked up from germline, CDR1 is MNHEY and CDR2 is SMNVEV (reference sequence). The J segment lost 7 bases and the V segment lost 5 bases, leaving 10 bases of the junction unmatched. This CDR3 is built from 14 residues. The CDR3 reads CASSQRAGVREQYF. Written as DNA, the CDR3 is TGTGCCAGCAGTCAGAGAGCGGGAGTAAGAGAGCAGTACTTC.

This clonotype was counted only a few times. The V call is TRBV18, the J call TRBJ2-7; D is possibly TRBD1 (7 bases). CDR1 and CDR2 (germline): KGHSH, LQKENI. The CDR3 is 16 residues long. Trimming shortened V by 0 bases and J by 0 bases, and 12 bases separated the two germline ends. The chain's CDR3 is CASSPPGQGGSYEQYF. The CDR3 DNA reads TGTGCCAGCTCACCACCGGGGCAGGGGGGCTCCTACGAGCAGTACTTC.

J is TRBJ2-4 and V is TRBV20-1; D may be TRBD2 (6 bases). The germline gives CDR1 DFQATT, CDR2 SNEGSKA (reference sequence). V was clipped by 4 bases and J by 1 base, with 14 bases between them. The CDR3 has 15 residues. CDR3 region: CSAISAAGAKNIQYF. The CDR3 DNA reads TGCAGTGCTATCTCAGCGGCGGGGGCCAAAAACATTCAGTACTTC.

This chain joins TRBV7-8 and TRBJ1-1; 10 bases agree with TRBD1. V lost 6 bases and J lost 5; bases outside the gene matches: 6. The CDR3 runs to 14 residues. CDR1 is SGHVS and CDR2 is FQNEAQ in the germline V gene. CDR3 protein: CASRPGQGGTEAFF. The CDR3 nucleotides read TGTGCCAGCAGACCCGGACAGGGGGGAACTGAAGCTTTCTTT. The whole variable domain, remainder taken from reference TRBV7-8 and TRBJ1-1, is GAGVSQSPRYKVAKRGQDVALRCDPISGHVSLFWYQQALGQGPEFLTYFQNEAQLDKSGLPSDRFFAERPEGSVSTLKIQRTQQEDSAVYLCASRPGQGGTEAFFGQGTRLTVV.

CDR3 protein: CASSEGGGVQYF. The CDR3 DNA reads as TGTGCCAGCAGCGAAGGGGGAGGCGTGCAGTACTTC. V gene TRBV3-1 combines with J gene TRBJ2-7, with D possibly being TRBD1 or TRBD2 (6 bases each). Germline values: CDR1 LGHDT, CDR2 YNNKEL (reference sequence). Trimming shortened V by 5 bases and J by 9 bases, and 14 bases separated the two germline ends. The CDR3 sequence is 12 residues long.

A few counts support this clonotype. The genes are TRBV5-6 and TRBJ2-6; D uncertain. V was cut by 4 bases and J by 2 bases, with 4 bases left in between. This CDR3 contains 13 residues. The germline V gene encodes CDR1 SGHDT and CDR2 YYEEEE. CDR3 sequence: CASSGTGANVLTF. The CDR3 nucleotides read TGTGCCAGCAGCGGAACTGGGGCCAACGTCCTGACTTTC.

The V and J genes are TRBV4-3 and TRBJ2-1, with 9 nucleotides matching TRBD2. Germline-derived CDR1 and CDR2 are LGHNA and YSLEER. This CDR3 contains 13 residues. The J segment lost 9 bases and the V segment lost 6 bases, leaving 6 bases of the junction unmatched. The DNA of the CDR3 is TGCGCCAGCAGGCCTAGCGGGACAAGTGAGCAGTTCTTC. Translation: CASRPSGTSEQFF.

This clonotype was found many times. V gene TRBV20-1 combines with J gene TRBJ2-3, with 7 positions matching TRBD1. The CDR3 totals 14 residues. Looked up from germline, CDR1 is DFQATT and CDR2 is SNEGSKA (reference sequence). V lost 5 bases, J lost 1 base, and 6 bases stayed unmatched. CDR3 sequence: CSAALGTGTDTQYF. CDR3 nucleotide sequence: TGCAGTGCTGCACTAGGGACAGGCACAGATACGCAGTATTTT.

V and J are TRBV4-3 and TRBJ1-4; D unresolved. CDR1 and CDR2 (germline): LGHNA, YSLEER. V lost 4 bases, J lost 0 bases, and 18 bases lay in between. There are 18 residues in the CDR3. The CDR3 is CASSRAGHGRATNEKLFF. DNA of the CDR3: TGCGCCAGCAGCCGTGCCGGTCATGGGAGAGCAACTAATGAAAAACTGTTTTTT.

V and J are TRBV7-9 and TRBJ1-6, with D possibly being TRBD1 (5 bases). CDR3 length equals 14 residues. Looked up from germline, CDR1 is SEHNR and CDR2 is FQNEAQ (reference sequence). The germline V and J ends were trimmed by 1 base and 9 bases, with 10 bases remaining between them. The CDR3 DNA reads as TGTGCCAGCAGCTTAGACCAGGGCGGTTCACCCCTCCACTTT. Residues: CASSLDQGGSPLHF.

J is TRBJ2-3 and V is TRBV7-2; D is unclear. This CDR3 contains 15 residues. Germline loops: CDR1 SGHTA, CDR2 FQGNSA. V lost 5 bases, J lost 2 bases, and 14 bases lay in between. The CDR3 region is CASSQTGRNTDTQYF. The DNA of the CDR3 is TGTGCCAGCAGCCAAACCGGTCGAAACACAGATACGCAGTATTTT.

This clonotype was seen only a few times. The rearrangement joins TRBV3-1 to TRBJ2-4, with no clear D. The CDR3 contains 17 residues. Trimming cost V 1 base and J 0 bases, with 13 bases left between them. Germline CDR1 LGHDT, CDR2 YNNKEL (reference sequence). DNA for the CDR3: TGTGCCAGCAGCCAAGCGGCAGGCTTGGGAGCCAAAAACATTCAGTACTTC. Its protein is CASSQAAGLGAKNIQYF.

The J gene is TRBJ2-1, the V gene TRBV25-1; D is ambiguous. The germline CDR1 and CDR2 sequences are MGHDK and SYGVNS. The CDR3 contains 16 residues. The germline V and J ends were trimmed by 2 bases and 1 base, with 12 bases remaining between them. The CDR3 region has the DNA TGTGCCAGCAGTGAACCAAGGGTGTCGTCCTACAATGAGCAGTTCTTC. Translation: CASSEPRVSSYNEQFF.